This TCR beta chain was captured in a study of blood T cell repertoires in COVID-19. Across the whole study: Specimens from acute and convalescent COVID-19 originated in the United States, Italy and Spain.

As originally analysed: Reference gene primer amplification gave nucleated cell count estimates. The assay was immunoSEQ multiplex PCR, and TCRdb's table has in-frame clones only and misses some. That table gives V, J and clone size, and the DNA gave D and trimming. The sample contains roughly 250,000 clones, around nine tenths of which appear only once. Material for sequencing was PBMCs or T cells enriched from blood (not recorded which). The sequence was collected from a woman between 18 and 29 years old who had recovered from COVID-19.

CDR3 sequence reads: CATSSSRRGGAEKLFF. The CDR3 nucleotides read TGTGCCACCAGCAGTTCTAGACGGGGAGGAGCTGAAAAACTGTTTTTT. The chain combines TRBV15 with TRBJ1-4, with unresolved D. This CDR3 spans 16 amino acids. Trimming left V 3 bases short and J 7 bases short, with 18 bases between. Germline CDR1 LNHNV, CDR2 YYDKDF (reference sequence).